The clone carrying this TCR beta chain was observed a handful of times. Antigen: not known. Healthy and HIV-negative, the adult donors had no recent acute infections or vaccinations. Original methodology: ImmunoSEQ junction-only sequences lacked quality scores, so their filtering differed. Measured with immunoSEQ multiplex PCR; TCRdb has only the in-frame clones, and not every one. V and J calls and clone size are copied from that table; D and trimming were computed from the DNA. The table has roughly 500,000 clones, 75% to 85% seen once; the top ten hold about 13%. Germline V CDR1 and CDR2: SQVTM, ANQGSEA. Losses at the gene ends were 6 bases for V and 0 bases for J; bases not matched to a gene: 5. The CDR3 covers 15 residues. The data were taken from a study of shared clonotypes between healthy human individuals. Study results and caveats: With few donors, the genetic and exposure-history diversity represented was limited.

The sequencing sample was made of PBMCs. This sequence joins TRBV29-1 and TRBJ2-3, with 11 bases aligning to TRBD2. The sequence came from a woman aged 40-49 years in good health. Some clones in this sample may be carry-over from other donors' samples. The DNA for the CDR3 is TGCAGCGTGCAGCTAGCGGGAGGTAGCACAGATACGCAGTATTTT. This gives the protein CSVQLAGGSTDTQYF.